The clone carrying this TCR beta chain came up many times. The antigen is unknown. The entry originates in a study of T cells in Graves' hyperthyroidism and ophthalmopathy. There were TCR beta CDR3 regions amplified from RNA transcripts. RT-PCR in the first round (using the HTBI primer set) targeted the TCR CDR3. TCRdb reanalysed the multiplex PCR reads using MiXCR and keeps one entry per CDR3 protein. This table has about half a million distinct CDR3 sequences, about 16% appearing once. Study-wide results and caveats: The majority of expanded thyroid clonotypes above 0.001 also appeared in blood.

The CDR3 loop spans 14 amino acids. From germline, CDR1 is SEHNR and CDR2 FQNEAQ (reference sequence). The V end lost 1 base, the J end lost 12 bases, and 15 bases lay between the germline ends. Diagnosis rested on symptoms, serum thyroxine and TRAb, thyroid ultrasound, and orbital computed tomography. This clonotype originated in a woman aged 25 to 39 with Graves' ophthalmopathy. The sequencing sample was made of blood. The rearrangement joins TRBV7-9 to TRBJ2-2; D unresolved. DNA of the CDR3: TGTGCCAGCAGCTTAGGGGCGGACGGACGAAAGCTGTTTTTT. Its translation is CASSLGADGRKLFF.